The 5 T cell receptor beta chains listed next were all sequenced from one sample in a study of neurological immune-mediated disorders. TCRdb processed the 5' RACE reads anew with MiXCR; each CDR3 protein has one entry. The sample lists tens of thousands of distinct CDR3 sequences; approximately 5% were seen once. What was sequenced was PBMCs. The receptor source for this set is a woman aged 30 to 39 with multiple sclerosis.

In its sample, this clonotype was seen many times. The rearrangement links TRBV20-1 to TRBJ1-1; possibly TRBD1 for D (6 bases). Trimming stripped 5 bases from V and 5 bases from J, with 18 bases between. Looked up from germline, CDR1 is DFQATT and CDR2 is SNEGSKA (reference sequence). The CDR3 runs 14 residues. CDR3 bases: TGCAGTGCTTTCAGTCAGGGGAGGGGAACTGAAGCTTTCTTT. Protein: CSAFSQGRGTEAFF.

The chain joins TRBV7-9 to TRBJ2-3; 9 bases match TRBD1. Trimming cost V 3 bases and J 1 base; bases outside gene matches: 8. CDR3 length equals 17 residues. Germline V gene data show CDR1 as SEHNR and CDR2 as FQNEAQ (reference sequence). CDR3 amino acids: CASSFDPRTGGTDTQYF. The CDR3 DNA sequence: TGTGCCAGCAGCTTTGACCCTCGGACAGGGGGCACAGATACGCAGTATTTT.

The J gene is TRBJ2-2, the V gene TRBV20-1; tentatively, D is TRBD1 or TRBD2 (6 bases each). V lost 7 bases and J 4 bases, leaving 19 bases between the germline ends. Germline CDR1 DFQATT, CDR2 SNEGSKA (reference sequence). The CDR3 runs 15 residues. CDR3 coding DNA: TGCAGTGACCTACAGGGATGGGGGGTCACCGGGGAGCTGTTTTTT. Translated: CSDLQGWGVTGELFF.

This clonotype was seen repeatedly, ten times or more. The chain combines TRBV20-1 with TRBJ2-5; 12 bases line up with TRBD1. After removal of 5 bases from V and 5 bases from J, the junction contained 9 bases not matched to a gene. Germline CDR1 reads DFQATT; CDR2 reads SNEGSKA (reference sequence). The CDR3 sequence is 15 residues long. This CDR3 reads CSALGTGGASETQYF. The CDR3 DNA reads as TGCAGTGCTCTCGGGACAGGGGGCGCGTCCGAGACCCAGTACTTC.

The genes are TRBV24-1 and TRBJ2-1, with 7 bases identical to TRBD2. The CDR3 is 17 amino acids. Losses at the gene ends were 5 bases for V and 7 bases for J; bases not matched to a gene: 16. Germline V gives CDR1 KGHDR, CDR2 SFDVKD. DNA of the CDR3: TGTGCCACCAGTGTTCCCTCTAGCGGCCCCTCCGGGAATGAGCAGTTCTTC. It translates to CATSVPSSGPSGNEQFF.